Sequencing of this T cell receptor (beta chain) was carried out in a study of blood T cell repertoires in COVID-19. Turning to the study itself: Sites across the United States, Italy and Spain contributed samples from acute and convalescent COVID-19. T cells, B-cell-depleted T cells, or PBMCs provided the cDNA or gDNA that served as material.

The CDR3 is made up of 13 amino acids. The germline CDR1 and CDR2 sequences are LNHDA and SQIVND (reference sequence). V dropped 4 bases and J dropped 1 base, with 7 bases sitting between them. In the original processing: Amplification of reference gene primers provided the estimated nucleated cell counts. Some clones are missing from TCRdb's copy, which holds only in-frame ones; the method was immunoSEQ multiplex PCR. The DNA was the basis for D and trimming; V, J and clone size are from that table. The table shows under 95,000 clones, with about 83% occurring only once. Remarks on this clone: The sample has other DNA sequences that encode this CDR3 too.

The clonotype was recovered from a man between 60 and 70 years old with acute or convalescent COVID-19. The V call is TRBV19, the J call TRBJ1-1, with TRBD1 as a possible D gene (6 bases). Sequencing was done on a sample of peripheral blood. Written as DNA, the CDR3 is TGTGCCAGTAGTACGACAGGGAACACTGAAGCTTTCTTT. Translated: CASSTTGNTEAFF.